This TCR beta chain is drawn from a study of T cell repertoires in cytomegalovirus infection. Looking at the study overall: Both recently identified HLA-C-restricted and well-studied HLA-B-restricted CMV epitopes were used in the study. Based on public TCR beta signatures, there were indications of CMV infection and of a matching HLA type. Findings and caveats of the study: Summed frequency of shared TCR beta families picked out CMV carriers who also had the relevant HLA.

A single record per CDR3 protein comes from TCRdb applying MiXCR to the reads. Of under 850,000 distinct CDR3 sequences listed, roughly 33% are singletons. With V trimmed by 3 bases and J by 5 bases, 4 bases remained unmatched. Germline loops: CDR1 ENHRY, CDR2 SYGVKD. The CDR3 loop spans 14 amino acids. Remarks on this clonotype: Its specificity is unknown.

Sample: cultured PBMCs, taken from culture after CMV antigen stimulation. The chain recombines TRBV10-3 with TRBJ2-7; 10 bases line up with TRBD2. The clonotype comes from a human donor in good health (CMV status not recorded). Some clones in this sample may be carry-over from other donors' samples. CDR3 coding DNA: TGTGCCATCAGTGAAGCGGGAGGGGATAACGAGCAGTACTTC. Translating gives CAISEAGGDNEQYF.